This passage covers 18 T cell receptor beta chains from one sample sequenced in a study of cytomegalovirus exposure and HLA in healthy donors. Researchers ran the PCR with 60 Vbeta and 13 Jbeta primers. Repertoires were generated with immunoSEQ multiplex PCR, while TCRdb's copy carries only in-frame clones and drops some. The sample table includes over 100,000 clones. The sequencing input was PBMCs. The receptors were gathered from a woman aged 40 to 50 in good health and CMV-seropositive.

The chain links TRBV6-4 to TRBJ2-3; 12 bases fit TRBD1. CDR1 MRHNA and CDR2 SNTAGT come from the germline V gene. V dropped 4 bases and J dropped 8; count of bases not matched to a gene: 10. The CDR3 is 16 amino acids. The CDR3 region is CASSAEGQGASGTQYF. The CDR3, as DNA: TGTGCCAGCAGTGCCGAGGGACAGGGGGCGAGTGGTACGCAGTATTTT.

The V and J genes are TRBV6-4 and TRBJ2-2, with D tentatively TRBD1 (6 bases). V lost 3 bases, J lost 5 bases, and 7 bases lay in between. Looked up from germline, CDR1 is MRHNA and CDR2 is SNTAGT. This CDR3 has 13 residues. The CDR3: CASSDQGTGELFF. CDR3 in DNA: TGTGCCAGCAGTGATCAGGGGACCGGGGAGCTGTTTTTT.

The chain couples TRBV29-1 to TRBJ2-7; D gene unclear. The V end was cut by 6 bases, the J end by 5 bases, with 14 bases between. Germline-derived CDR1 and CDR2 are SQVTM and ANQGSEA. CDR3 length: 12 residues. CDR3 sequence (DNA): TGCAGCGTAGGCCCCGCCAGCGACGAGCAGTACTTC. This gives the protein CSVGPASDEQYF.

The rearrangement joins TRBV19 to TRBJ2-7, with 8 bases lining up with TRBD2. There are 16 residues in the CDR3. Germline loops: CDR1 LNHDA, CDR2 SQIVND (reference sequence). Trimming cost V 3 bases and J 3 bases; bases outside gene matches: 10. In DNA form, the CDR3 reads TGTGCCAGTAGTATTTTCGCGCTAGCGGGCCTCTACGAGCAGTACTTC. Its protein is CASSIFALAGLYEQYF.

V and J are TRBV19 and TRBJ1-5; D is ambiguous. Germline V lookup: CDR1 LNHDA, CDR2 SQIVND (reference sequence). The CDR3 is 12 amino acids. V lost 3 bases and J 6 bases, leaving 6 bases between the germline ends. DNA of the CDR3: TGTGCCAGTAGTATGCGGTCTCAGCCCCAGCATTTT. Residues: CASSMRSQPQHF.

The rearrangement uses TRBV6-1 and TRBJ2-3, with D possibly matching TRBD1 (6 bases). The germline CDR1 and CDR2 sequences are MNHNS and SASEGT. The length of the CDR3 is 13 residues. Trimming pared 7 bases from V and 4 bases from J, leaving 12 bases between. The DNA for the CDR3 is TGTGCCAGCAAGAGCCCAGGGGCAGATACGCAGTATTTT. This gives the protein CASKSPGADTQYF.

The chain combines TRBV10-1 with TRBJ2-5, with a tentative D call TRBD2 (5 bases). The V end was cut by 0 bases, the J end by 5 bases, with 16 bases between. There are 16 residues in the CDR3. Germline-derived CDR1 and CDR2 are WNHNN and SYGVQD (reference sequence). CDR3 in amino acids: CASSESNSVGDETQYF. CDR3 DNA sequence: TGCGCCAGCAGTGAGTCGAATTCGGTGGGAGATGAGACCCAGTACTTC.

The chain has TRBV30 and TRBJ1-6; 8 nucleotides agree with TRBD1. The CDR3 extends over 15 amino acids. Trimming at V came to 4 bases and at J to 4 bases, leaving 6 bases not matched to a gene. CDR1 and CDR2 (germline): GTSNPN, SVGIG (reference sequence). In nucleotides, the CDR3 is TGTGCCTGGATGGCGGACAGGGCATATAATTCACCCCTCCACTTT. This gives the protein CAWMADRAYNSPLHF.

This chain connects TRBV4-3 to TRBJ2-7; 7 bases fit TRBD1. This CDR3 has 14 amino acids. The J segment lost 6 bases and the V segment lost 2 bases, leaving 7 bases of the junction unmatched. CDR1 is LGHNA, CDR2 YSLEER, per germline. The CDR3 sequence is CASSQTTGLAEQYF. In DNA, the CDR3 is TGCGCCAGCAGCCAAACGACAGGGCTGGCCGAGCAGTACTTC.

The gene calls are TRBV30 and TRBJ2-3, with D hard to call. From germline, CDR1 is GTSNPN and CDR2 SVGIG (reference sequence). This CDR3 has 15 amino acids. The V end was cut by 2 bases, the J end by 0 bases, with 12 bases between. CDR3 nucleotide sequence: TGTGCCTGGAGTATCCGACGGGTGAGCACAGATACGCAGTATTTT. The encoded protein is CAWSIRRVSTDTQYF.

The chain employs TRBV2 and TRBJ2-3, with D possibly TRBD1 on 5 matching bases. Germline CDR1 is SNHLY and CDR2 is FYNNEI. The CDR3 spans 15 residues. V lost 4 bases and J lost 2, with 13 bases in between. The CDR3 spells CASSAYGRVTDTQYF. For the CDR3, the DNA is TGTGCCAGCAGTGCTTACGGCAGGGTCACAGATACGCAGTATTTT.

CDR3 bases: TGTGCCAGCAGCTTTCCCGCGGGAGGGCCTCTAAATGAGCAGTTCTTC. Translating gives CASSFPAGGPLNEQFF. This chain joins TRBV11-2 and TRBJ2-1, with 9 bases identical to TRBD2. The CDR3 extends over 16 amino acids. The germline CDR1 and CDR2 sequences are SGHAT and FQNNGV. Losses at the gene ends were 3 bases for V and 7 bases for J; bases not matched to a gene: 10.

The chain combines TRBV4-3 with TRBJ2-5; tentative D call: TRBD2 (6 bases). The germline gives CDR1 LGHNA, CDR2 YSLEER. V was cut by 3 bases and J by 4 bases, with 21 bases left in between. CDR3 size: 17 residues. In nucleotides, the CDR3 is TGCGCCAGCAGCCAGGGGACTTGGGCGGAGATAAGAGAGACCCAGTACTTC. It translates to CASSQGTWAEIRETQYF.

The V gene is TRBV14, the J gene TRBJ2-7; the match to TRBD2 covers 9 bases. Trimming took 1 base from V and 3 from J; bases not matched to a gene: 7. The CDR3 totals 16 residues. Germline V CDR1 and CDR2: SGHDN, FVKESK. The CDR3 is CASSQVVTSGHYEQYF. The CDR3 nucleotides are TGTGCCAGCAGCCAAGTGGTGACTAGCGGTCACTACGAGCAGTACTTC.

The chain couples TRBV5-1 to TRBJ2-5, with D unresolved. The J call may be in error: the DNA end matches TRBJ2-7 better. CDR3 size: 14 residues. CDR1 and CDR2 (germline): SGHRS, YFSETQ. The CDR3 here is CASTPLVGSYEQYF. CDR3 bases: TGCGCCAGCACGCCTCTAGTAGGCTCCTACGAGCAGTACTTC.

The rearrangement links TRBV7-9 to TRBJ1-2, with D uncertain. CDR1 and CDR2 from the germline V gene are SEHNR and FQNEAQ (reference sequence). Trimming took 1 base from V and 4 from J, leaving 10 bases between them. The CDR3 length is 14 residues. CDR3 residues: CASSLDGNTYGYTF. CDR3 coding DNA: TGTGCCAGCAGCTTAGACGGGAACACCTATGGCTACACCTTC.

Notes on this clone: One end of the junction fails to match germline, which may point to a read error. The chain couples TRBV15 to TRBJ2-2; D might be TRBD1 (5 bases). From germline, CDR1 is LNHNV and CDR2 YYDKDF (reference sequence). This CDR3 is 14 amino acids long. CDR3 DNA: TGTGCCACCAGCAGAGATTTGGACACCAGGGAGCTGTTTTTT. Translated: CATSRDLDTRELFF.

The CDR3 DNA is TGTGCCAGCAGCTTGACTGCGGTTGAGCAGTTCTTC. This gives the protein CASSLTAVEQFF. The gene calls are TRBV5-4 and TRBJ2-1, with unresolved D. Germline-derived CDR1 and CDR2 are SGHNT and YYREEE (reference sequence). Deletions cut 1 base from V and 9 bases from J, with 8 bases between. This CDR3 is built from 12 residues.